This T cell receptor (beta chain) stems from a study of blood T cell repertoires in COVID-19 (dated by TCRdb to 2018 to 2020). Describing the broader study: Samples covering the acute and convalescent phases of COVID-19 were provided by collaborators in the United States, Italy and Spain. The material from the prospective study consisted of cDNA or gDNA derived from T cells, B-cell-depleted T cells, or PBMCs. Deeply sampled blood TCRbeta repertoires from subjects exposed to, actively infected with, or recovered from COVID-19 were included in the dataset. The repertoires were made available in a free public database intended to serve as a resource for research on the immune response to SARS-CoV-2. Samples were obtained from the ongoing ImmuneRACE study (first 160 participants) and from approximately 1,200 subjects provided by 6 global collaborators. A de-identified subject ID, COVID-19 status, age in years and sex were almost always included in the sample metadata. Where available, HLA class I and class II types were taken from metadata supplied by the sample provider and were not determined by assay-based typing.

The CDR3, cysteine through phenylalanine, is 13 amino acids long. The read is trimmed to its CDR3 DNA, 39 bases read in frame from base 1. For this chain, trimming is 4 bases at the V end and 8 bases at the J end, and the number of junction bases without a gene match is 7. As encoded in the germline V gene (reference sequence), CDR1 is LNHDA while CDR2 is SQIVND. One collaborating source in Seattle enrolled patients while the patients were actively infected and followed the patients over time throughout the course of disease. Whole blood was collected in K2EDTA tubes by collaborating institutions according to the institutions' own protocols. For TCRbeta analysis, collaborator samples were shipped as frozen whole blood, as isolated PBMCs, or as DNA extracted from either sample type. With respect to this clone: The specificity of this receptor is unknown. No per-base quality is available; no much larger clone lies one base away.

The immunoSEQ Assay, a bias-controlled multiplex PCR, was used to amplify TCRbeta CDR3 regions from genomic DNA. The authors' analysis ran thus. Within the assay, amplification of reference gene primers was used to estimate how many nucleated cells each sample contained. To quantify the absolute abundance of each unique TCRbeta CDR3 rearrangement, sequence reads were collapsed and filtered. Productive Simpson clonality was computed per sample as the square root of Simpson's diversity index over productive rearrangements. TCRdb limited this immuneACCESS table to in-frame rearrangements with V and J called. A share of clones is missing; checked studies link under half to unresolved V genes, and the rest is unexplained. That table supplies the V and J calls and clone size; D and trimming were determined from the DNA. In all, the sample holds 250,000 to 300,000 clones, and less than 90% of those were seen once. About 12% of the sample lies in the top ten.

Results and caveats for the whole study, not just this receptor: Clinical and demographic metadata were provided uncurated, with the amount varying by source and participant.

The chain couples TRBV19 to TRBJ1-1; 7 middle bases align to TRBD1. The specimen was peripheral blood. The sequence was collected from a woman in her 70s with COVID-19, enrolled during active disease. For the CDR3, the sequence is CASSTDQGGEAFF. The sequence in DNA is TGTGCCAGTAGTACGGACCAGGGGGGCGAAGCTTTCTTT.